These 32 T cell receptor beta chains were all obtained from the same sample, sequenced in a study of shared clonotypes between healthy human individuals. Measured with immunoSEQ multiplex PCR; TCRdb has only the in-frame clones, and not every one. The table includes 1.6 million or so clones, roughly 96% detected once. The sequencing input was naive CD4+ T cells sorted from blood. The sample's subset: CD45RA+ positively selected. Every receptor here comes from a man aged 25-45 years in good health.

The rearrangement joins TRBV7-2 to TRBJ2-4; D tentatively reads TRBD1 or TRBD2 (6 bases each). The CDR3 runs to 17 residues. V was shortened by 5 bases and J by 0 bases, with 17 bases between the two germline ends. Germline lookup yields CDR1 SGHTA and CDR2 FQGNSA. The DNA for the CDR3 is TGTGCCAGCAGCCCTCTTGGGGGGCCTCAAGCCAAAAACATTCAGTACTTC. Protein product: CASSPLGGPQAKNIQYF. The complete variable domain, with remaining parts taken from reference TRBV7-2 and TRBJ2-4, reads GAGVSQSPSNKVTEKGKDVELRCDPISGHTALYWYRQSLGQGLEFLIYFQGNSAPDKSGLPSDRFSAERTGGSVSTLTIQRTQQEDSAVYLCASSPLGGPQAKNIQYFGAGTRLSVL.

V gene TRBV6-6 combines with J gene TRBJ2-5, with D perhaps matching TRBD1 or TRBD2 (5 bases each). This CDR3 contains 12 residues. CDR1 is MNHNY and CDR2 is SVGAGI in the germline V gene (reference sequence). V lost 5 bases and J lost 3, with 7 bases in between. CDR3 sequence reads: CASSGTEETQYF. The CDR3 DNA sequence: TGTGCCAGCAGTGGGACGGAAGAGACCCAGTACTTC.

V usage is TRBV5-6 and J usage is TRBJ2-7; TRBD1 might be the D (6 bases). The CDR3 contains 14 residues. The ends were cut back, 6 bases at V and 1 base at J, with 14 bases in the middle. The germline gives CDR1 SGHDT, CDR2 YYEEEE. Here the CDR3 reads CASKDTGFSYEQYF. CDR3 nucleotides: TGTGCCAGCAAGGATACAGGGTTTTCCTACGAGCAGTACTTC.

J is TRBJ1-1 and V is TRBV7-8; D gene unclear. There are 14 residues in the CDR3. V dropped 5 bases and J dropped 1 base, with 11 bases sitting between them. Looked up from germline, CDR1 is SGHVS and CDR2 is FQNEAQ. CDR3 protein: CASSHFAGNTEAFF. Here the CDR3 DNA reads TGTGCCAGCAGCCACTTCGCAGGGAACACTGAAGCTTTCTTT. The full variable domain, its missing parts supplied by reference TRBV7-8 and TRBJ1-1, is GAGVSQSPRYKVAKRGQDVALRCDPISGHVSLFWYQQALGQGPEFLTYFQNEAQLDKSGLPSDRFFAERPEGSVSTLKIQRTQQEDSAVYLCASSHFAGNTEAFFGQGTRLTVV.

Turning to this clone: The sample carries other DNA sequences with the same CDR3. The chain carries TRBV18 and TRBJ2-5; D possibly uses TRBD1 or TRBD2 (5 bases each). The germline V and J ends were trimmed by 0 bases and 2 bases, with 7 bases remaining between them. The germline gives CDR1 KGHSH, CDR2 LQKENI. CDR3 length equals 14 residues. The CDR3 bases are TGTGCCAGCTCACCACCGGGGGATCAAGAGACCCAGTACTTC. The encoded protein is CASSPPGDQETQYF.

This clone was counted a single time. The rearrangement uses TRBV2 and TRBJ2-5, with TRBD2 as a possible D gene (6 bases). Trimming took off 7 bases at V and 3 bases at J, with 12 bases between the two ends. The germline gives CDR1 SNHLY, CDR2 FYNNEI. This CDR3 comprises 13 residues. The CDR3 loop reads CASTGGMEETQYF. DNA of the CDR3: TGTGCCAGCACAGGCGGGATGGAAGAGACCCAGTACTTC. The whole variable domain, filled in from reference TRBV2 and TRBJ2-5, reads EPEVTQTPSHQVTQMGQEVILRCVPISNHLYFYWYRQILGQKVEFLVSFYNNEISEKSEIFDDQFSVERPDGSNFTLKIRSTKLEDSAMYFCASTGGMEETQYFGPGTRLLVL.

The rearrangement uses TRBV6-5 and TRBJ2-7, with 8 bases that match TRBD2. The V segment lost 0 bases and the J segment 7 bases; nucleotides outside the gene matches: 11. The length of the CDR3 is 16 residues. Germline V gene data show CDR1 as MNHEY and CDR2 as SVGAGI. CDR3: CASSYSSGSWVNEQYF. The CDR3 DNA is TGTGCCAGCAGTTACTCAAGCGGGAGCTGGGTGAATGAGCAGTACTTC.

The chain links TRBV6-5 to TRBJ1-1; weak D call: TRBD1 (5 bases). Germline CDR1 MNHEY, CDR2 SVGAGI. Trimming removed 7 bases at V and 4 bases at J, with 13 bases between. The CDR3 is made up of 13 amino acids. CDR3: CASIDSLSTEAFF. CDR3 nucleotide sequence: TGTGCCAGCATCGACAGTCTCAGCACTGAAGCTTTCTTT.

This clone was recorded only once. The V call is TRBV6-1, the J call TRBJ2-7; TRBD2 might be the D (7 bases). Trimming left V 0 bases short and J 3 bases short, with 15 bases between. Germline CDR1 reads MNHNS; CDR2 reads SASEGT. The CDR3 has 16 residues. CDR3 in DNA: TGTGCCAGCAGTGAAGCAGGGGGGGGACTGATCTACGAGCAGTACTTC. Translation gives CASSEAGGGLIYEQYF.

J is TRBJ2-1 and V is TRBV14; D not certain. The V end was cut by 0 bases, the J end by 7 bases, with 16 bases between. This CDR3 spans 16 amino acids. Looked up from germline, CDR1 is SGHDN and CDR2 is FVKESK. In DNA form, the CDR3 reads TGTGCCAGCAGCCAAGAGTTGTTTGGGGTTGAGAATGAGCAGTTCTTC. Its protein is CASSQELFGVENEQFF.

J is TRBJ2-7 and V is TRBV4-3, with TRBD2 matching 10 bases. Germline trimming cut 1 base from V and 2 bases from J; bases unmatched to any gene: 11. This CDR3 contains 18 residues. Per germline, CDR1 LGHNA and CDR2 YSLEER. CDR3 sequence (DNA): TGCGCCAGCAGCCAAGTTCCTAGCGGGAGACCCGATACCTACGAGCAGTACTTC. Translation: CASSQVPSGRPDTYEQYF.

This chain links TRBV5-4 with TRBJ2-7, with TRBD2 matching 9 bases. With 2 bases clipped from V and 3 bases from J, the junction kept 12 bases outside the gene matches. This CDR3 is 17 amino acids long. Germline V CDR1 and CDR2: SGHNT, YYREEE (reference sequence). CDR3 sequence reads: CASSFGSPRTSDYEQYF. The CDR3 DNA follows: TGTGCCAGCAGCTTCGGTTCCCCCCGGACTAGCGACTACGAGCAGTACTTC.

With regard to this clone: Other DNA sequences in this sample translate to the same CDR3. This rearrangement joins TRBV28 to TRBJ2-7; D unclear. This CDR3 region has 13 residues. Germline V gene sequence: CDR1 MDHEN, CDR2 SYDVKM. Deletions cut 3 bases from V and 0 bases from J, with 6 bases between. The CDR3 is CASSFLSSYEQYF. CDR3 coding DNA: TGTGCCAGCAGTTTCCTCAGCTCCTACGAGCAGTACTTC.

The V gene is TRBV28, the J gene TRBJ2-7; 10 bases are shared with TRBD2. The CDR3 loop spans 14 amino acids. Germline loops: CDR1 MDHEN, CDR2 SYDVKM. The junction had 7 bases not matched to a gene; V was cut back by 6 bases and J by 5 bases. The CDR3 region is CASRASGSSHEQYF. In DNA form, the CDR3 reads TGTGCCAGCAGGGCTAGCGGGAGTTCCCACGAGCAGTACTTC.

This chain joins TRBV7-3 and TRBJ2-2; no clear D gene. The CDR3 has 13 residues. Germline V CDR1 and CDR2: SGHTA, FQGTGA. The V and J ends lost 1 base and 5 bases respectively, with 5 bases between them. This CDR3 reads CASSLMSTGELFF. CDR3 in DNA: TGTGCCAGCAGCTTAATGTCTACCGGGGAGCTGTTTTTT.

The V call is TRBV28, the J call TRBJ2-1; D is unresolved. The V gene lost 5 bases and the J gene lost 6 bases, with 14 bases spanning the gap. The CDR3 length is 14 residues. CDR1 and CDR2 (germline): MDHEN, SYDVKM. CDR3 nucleotides: TGTGCCAGCAGTGCTGCATTTCCACGCAATGAGCAGTTCTTC. It translates to CASSAAFPRNEQFF.

The chain uses TRBV2 and TRBJ2-7; D not certain. V was shortened by 8 bases and J by 3 bases, with 14 bases between the two germline ends. From germline, CDR1 is SNHLY and CDR2 FYNNEI. The CDR3 has 13 residues. The CDR3 here is CASHGPSGYEQYF. In nucleotides, the CDR3 is TGTGCCAGCCACGGACCCTCGGGCTACGAGCAGTACTTC.

The chain carries TRBV29-1 and TRBJ2-1, with TRBD2 as a possible D gene (6 bases). V dropped 7 bases and J dropped 7 bases, with 29 bases sitting between them. This CDR3 has 17 amino acids. Germline lookup yields CDR1 SQVTM and CDR2 ANQGSEA. Here the CDR3 reads CSAARGKRLGHRNEQFF. Written as DNA, the CDR3 is TGCAGCGCAGCAAGGGGCAAGAGACTAGGGCATAGGAATGAGCAGTTCTTC.

The chain couples TRBV6-5 to TRBJ2-7; 10 bases line up with TRBD1. V dropped 0 bases and J dropped 5; count of bases not matched to a gene: 4. CDR1 is MNHEY, CDR2 SVGAGI, per germline. CDR3 length equals 15 residues. The CDR3 DNA reads as TGTGCCAGCAGTTACTCAGGACAGGGGGTCAACGAGCAGTACTTC. Translated, it gives CASSYSGQGVNEQYF.

Notes on this clone: One end of the junction fails to match germline, which may point to a read error. The chain couples TRBV7-9 to TRBJ2-1; 8 positions match TRBD2. Germline V gene sequence: CDR1 SEHNR, CDR2 FQNEAQ (reference sequence). This CDR3 spans 11 amino acids. The CDR3 bases are TGTGCCAGCAGCCCCGGTTTAGCGGGAATCTTC. This gives the protein CASSPGLAGIF.

V and J are TRBV28 and TRBJ2-5; TRBD2 matches 7 bases. The CDR3 length is 15 residues. With V trimmed by 3 bases and J by 2 bases, 6 bases remained unmatched. CDR1 is MDHEN and CDR2 is SYDVKM in the germline V gene. CDR3 region: CASSFLRGGQETQYF. CDR3 bases: TGTGCCAGCAGTTTTCTAAGGGGAGGGCAAGAGACCCAGTACTTC.

This clone was seen only once. The rearrangement joins TRBV5-4 to TRBJ2-2; 7 positions match TRBD1. The length of the CDR3 is 17 residues. CDR1 is SGHNT, CDR2 YYREEE, per germline (reference sequence). The trim removed 0 bases at V and 2 bases at J, leaving 7 bases unmatched. CDR3 nucleotides: TGTGCCAGCAGCTTGGCTTCAGGGGGAATAAACACCGGGGAGCTGTTTTTT. This sequence encodes CASSLASGGINTGELFF.

V is TRBV1 and J is TRBJ1-2; the D call TRBD1 from the table was never checked on the DNA. TRBV1 is deemed a pseudogene. The CDR3 contains 14 residues. The CDR3: CTSSQEKARGGYTF. The DNA for the CDR3 is TGCACCAGCAGCCAAGAGAAGGCCAGGGGAGGCTACACCTTC.

The V gene is TRBV5-4, the J gene TRBJ2-1, with TRBD1 identical over 9 bases. V dropped 3 bases and J dropped 0; count of bases not matched to a gene: 10. Germline V lookup: CDR1 SGHNT, CDR2 YYREEE (reference sequence). This CDR3 comprises 18 residues. CDR3 DNA: TGTGCCAGCAGCTCCGGACCAGACAGGGGGAGCTCCTACAATGAGCAGTTCTTC. This sequence encodes CASSSGPDRGSSYNEQFF. Based on the CDR3 plus reference TRBV5-4 and TRBJ2-1, the full variable domain is ETGVTQSPTHLIKTRGQQVTLRCSSQSGHNTVSWYQQALGQGPQFIFQYYREEENGRGNFPPRFSGLQFPNYSSELNVNALELDDSALYLCASSSGPDRGSSYNEQFFGPGTRLTVL.

V is TRBV7-8 and J is TRBJ2-7; 9 bases are shared with TRBD2. This CDR3 region has 16 residues. With V trimmed by 2 bases and J by 5 bases, 10 bases remained unmatched. Germline loops: CDR1 SGHVS, CDR2 FQNEAQ. DNA of the CDR3: TGTGCCAGCAGCTTACGGGGCCTAGCGGGACGAAACGAGCAGTACTTC. As protein: CASSLRGLAGRNEQYF.

The CDR3 sequence: CAWSVRTSNSNQPQHF. Here the CDR3 DNA reads TGTGCCTGGAGTGTCAGGACAAGCAATAGCAATCAGCCCCAGCATTTT. The chain carries TRBV30 and TRBJ1-5, with D possibly TRBD1 on 5 matching bases. This CDR3 contains 16 residues. Germline values: CDR1 GTSNPN, CDR2 SVGIG (reference sequence). V lost 0 bases and J 0 bases, leaving 12 bases between the germline ends.

The chain couples TRBV18 to TRBJ2-1; D possibly corresponds to TRBD2 (5 bases). The CDR3 has 17 amino acids. From germline, CDR1 is KGHSH and CDR2 LQKENI. Trimming pared 2 bases from V and 0 bases from J, leaving 14 bases between. CDR3 residues: CASSPKRATSSYNEQFF. The DNA of the CDR3 is TGTGCCAGCTCACCAAAGAGGGCGACGAGCTCCTACAATGAGCAGTTCTTC.

As concerns this clone: The same CDR3 is also encoded by other DNA sequences in this sample. The J gene is TRBJ2-5, the V gene TRBV7-6; D perhaps matches TRBD2 (6 bases). Germline loops: CDR1 SGHVS, CDR2 FNYEAQ. Trimming removed 5 bases at V and 5 bases at J, with 15 bases between. This CDR3 is built from 14 residues. DNA of the CDR3: TGTGCCAGCAGCCTGGGGACGGGAGTGGAGACCCAGTACTTC. It yields the protein CASSLGTGVETQYF. The full variable domain, with the rest looked up from reference TRBV7-6 and TRBJ2-5, is GAGVSQSPRYKVTKRGQDVALRCDPISGHVSLYWYRQALGQGPEFLTYFNYEAQQDKSGLPNDRFSAERPEGSISTLTIQRTEQRDSAMYRCASSLGTGVETQYFGPGTRLLVL.

The chain carries TRBV29-1 and TRBJ1-4; the D gene is possibly TRBD1 (6 bases). CDR3 length: 12 residues. Deletions cut 6 bases from V and 6 bases from J, with 11 bases between. Germline CDR1 is SQVTM and CDR2 is ANQGSEA. CDR3: CSVHREDEKLFF. In DNA, the CDR3 is TGCAGCGTCCACAGGGAAGATGAAAAACTGTTTTTT.

The chain employs TRBV28 and TRBJ2-3; 10 bases agree with TRBD2. The ends lost 5 bases at V and 3 bases at J; junction bases unmatched: 23. The CDR3 loop spans 21 amino acids. Germline loops: CDR1 MDHEN, CDR2 SYDVKM. The CDR3 here is CASSLPQYRAGGRQGTDTQYF. The CDR3, as DNA: TGTGCCAGCAGTCTCCCCCAATATCGAGCGGGAGGGCGGCAAGGGACAGATACGCAGTATTTT.

To note about this clone: The sample has other DNA sequences that encode this CDR3 too. This chain uses TRBV29-1 with TRBJ1-5; 7 bases map to TRBD1. CDR3 length: 13 residues. V lost 4 bases, J lost 6 bases, and 6 bases stayed unmatched. Germline V gene sequence: CDR1 SQVTM, CDR2 ANQGSEA. The CDR3 bases are TGCAGCGTTGGACAGGGAGCCGGTCAGCCCCAGCATTTT. It specifies CSVGQGAGQPQHF. The entire variable domain, with the rest obtained from reference TRBV29-1 and TRBJ1-5, is as follows: SAVISQKPSRDICQRGTSLTIQCQVDSQVTMMFWYRQQPGQSLTLIATANQGSEATYESGFVIDKFPISRPNLTFSTLTVSNMSPEDSSIYLCSVGQGAGQPQHFGDGTRLSIL.

This rearrangement joins TRBV28 to TRBJ1-3, with 8 bases matching TRBD1. Germline CDR1 MDHEN, CDR2 SYDVKM. Trimming at V came to 4 bases and at J to 3 bases, leaving 2 bases not matched to a gene. The CDR3 length is 14 residues. The CDR3 reads CASSSGGFGNTIYF. The CDR3 coding sequence is TGTGCCAGCAGTTCAGGGGGCTTTGGAAACACCATATATTTT.